This T cell receptor (beta chain) emerged from a study of T cells in Graves' hyperthyroidism and ophthalmopathy. Study background: Once the initial diagnosis was made, peripheral blood was obtained before any treatment. Study-wide results and limits: The model predicted ophthalmopathy a median about 6.6 months before onset.

Amplified TCR beta CDR3 regions derived from RNA transcripts. In the first-round RT-PCR of the TCR CDR3, the HTBI primer set was used. TCRdb itself ran the multiplex PCR reads through MiXCR, one entry per CDR3 protein. The table records about 380,000 distinct CDR3 sequences, roughly 13% of them present only once. The sample holds many counts of this clonotype. Its specificity is unknown. CDR1 is SNHLY, CDR2 FYNNEI, per germline. V lost 6 bases to trimming and J lost 8 bases; unmatched junction nucleotides: 7. The length of the CDR3 is 14 residues. The sample taken for sequencing was blood. The source of this sequence is a man aged 25-45 years with Graves' hyperthyroidism that later progressed to Graves' ophthalmopathy. The rearrangement links TRBV2 to TRBJ1-4, with 9 bases identical to TRBD1. The CDR3 region is CASSGTGPHEKLFF. The CDR3 DNA is TGTGCCAGCAGCGGGACAGGGCCCCACGAAAAACTGTTTTTT.